Each of the 22 T cell receptor beta chains below was sequenced from the same sample in a study of T cells after yellow fever vaccination. TCRdb re-derived calls from the 5' RACE reads in MiXCR, one entry per CDR3 protein. The repertoire consists of over 300,000 distinct CDR3 sequences, with about 4% occurring once and the leading ten covering approximately 23%. The specimen comprised PBMCs, sampled 5 days after the yellow fever booster vaccination. These TCRs come from a man younger than 35 who received the YFV17D yellow fever vaccine.

This clonotype was seen repeatedly, ten times or more. Here the CDR3 DNA reads TGTGCCAGCAGCCACGGTACCGGGGCAGCTTTCTTT. As protein: CASSHGTGAAFF. The chain recombines TRBV3-1 with TRBJ1-1; D is perhaps TRBD1 (5 bases). Germline lookup yields CDR1 LGHDT and CDR2 YNNKEL (reference sequence). Deletions cut 3 bases from V and 10 bases from J, with 12 bases between. This CDR3 has 12 residues.

The table lists this clonotype with many counts. The chain links TRBV20-1 to TRBJ1-5; 7 bases are shared with TRBD1. In germline, CDR1 is DFQATT, CDR2 SNEGSKA (reference sequence). The length of the CDR3 is 15 residues. The V and J ends lost 6 bases and 3 bases, in that order; junction bases with no gene match: 11. CDR3 in amino acids: CSARGVQDHNQPQHF. CDR3 bases: TGCAGTGCCAGGGGGGTACAGGATCACAATCAGCCCCAGCATTTT.

This clonotype was recorded many times. V gene TRBV5-1 combines with J gene TRBJ2-1; 12 nucleotides agree with TRBD2. From germline, CDR1 is SGHRS and CDR2 YFSETQ. The CDR3 has 15 residues. Trimming removed 0 bases from V and 5 bases from J; junction bases left unmatched: 0. CDR3 nucleotides: TGCGCCAGCAGCTTGGGACTAGCGGGGGACAATGAGCAGTTCTTC. Its translation: CASSLGLAGDNEQFF.

This clonotype was counted many times. The chain carries TRBV5-1 and TRBJ1-5; D gene ambiguous. The V and J ends lost 4 bases and 3 bases respectively, with 11 bases between them. The germline V gene encodes CDR1 SGHRS and CDR2 YFSETQ. This CDR3 is 14 amino acids long. In DNA, the CDR3 is TGCGCCAGCAGCGAGACACCGGACAATCAGCCCCAGCATTTT. Translating gives CASSETPDNQPQHF.

The V gene is TRBV5-1, the J gene TRBJ1-6; D may be TRBD1 (6 bases). Germline V gene sequence: CDR1 SGHRS, CDR2 YFSETQ. V shed 3 bases and J shed 10 bases, with 14 bases lying between them. CDR3 length: 14 residues. The CDR3 sequence is CASSYREKSSPLHF. Written as DNA, the CDR3 is TGCGCCAGCAGCTACAGGGAAAAGTCCTCACCCCTCCACTTT. Supplemented by reference TRBV5-1 and TRBJ1-6, the full variable domain reads KAGVTQTPRYLIKTRGQQVTLSCSPISGHRSVSWYQQTPGQGLQFLFEYFSETQRNKGNFPGRFSGRQFSNSRSEMNVSTLELGDSALYLCASSYREKSSPLHFGNGTRLTVT.

In its sample, this clonotype was seen many times. The chain links TRBV20-1 to TRBJ1-2; D uncertain. This CDR3 is 15 amino acids long. In germline, CDR1 is DFQATT, CDR2 SNEGSKA (reference sequence). With 6 bases removed from V and 2 bases from J, the gap between germline ends came to 19 bases. CDR3 DNA sequence: TGCAGTGCAAACTCCCCCGGACTTCTCAACTATGGCTACACCTTC. It specifies CSANSPGLLNYGYTF.

This clonotype was seen a few times. The gene calls are TRBV7-2 and TRBJ1-4; a weak D match, TRBD1 (5 bases). This CDR3 has 15 residues. The V and J ends lost 6 bases and 4 bases respectively, with 15 bases between them. Germline CDR1 reads SGHTA; CDR2 reads FQGNSA. The CDR3 DNA follows: TGTGCCAGCAGTACCCTTTTTGGGGGTAATGAAAAACTGTTTTTT. Translation: CASSTLFGGNEKLFF.

This clonotype came up a few times. The CDR3 protein is CSARPRTLAKETQYF. The CDR3 DNA follows: TGCAGTGCTAGACCCCGGACCCTTGCGAAAGAGACCCAGTACTTC. The chain couples TRBV20-1 to TRBJ2-5; no clear D gene. Trimming pared 2 bases from V and 3 bases from J, leaving 16 bases between. The CDR3 contains 15 residues. The V gene's germline CDR1 is DFQATT and CDR2 SNEGSKA (reference sequence).

This clonotype was found a few times. This chain links TRBV7-9 with TRBJ1-1; D is undetermined. V was cut by 4 bases and J by 1 base, with 4 bases left in between. CDR3 length: 12 residues. Germline V gene data show CDR1 as SEHNR and CDR2 as FQNEAQ (reference sequence). The CDR3 coding sequence is TGTGCCAGCAGCTCGGAGAACACTGAAGCTTTCTTT. Its protein product is CASSSENTEAFF.

The chain is built from TRBV19 and TRBJ1-6; TRBD1 agrees at 7 bases. The V gene end was trimmed by 4 bases and the J gene end by 7 bases; junction bases not matched to a gene: 4. There are 14 residues in the CDR3. The germline gives CDR1 LNHDA, CDR2 SQIVND (reference sequence). The CDR3 DNA reads as TGTGCCAGTAGTAGGGACAGCCGGAATTCACCCCTCCACTTT. This translates into CASSRDSRNSPLHF.

This clonotype was picked up many times. The chain combines TRBV7-2 with TRBJ2-3; 13 bases are shared with TRBD2. The CDR3 is 18 amino acids. Germline assignment: CDR1 SGHTA and CDR2 FQGNSA. Trimming at V came to 5 bases and at J to 3 bases, leaving 11 bases not matched to a gene. As DNA, the CDR3 is TGTGCCAGCAGCCACCCCACTAGCGGGGGGGGTCGGACAGATACGCAGTATTTT. Its translation: CASSHPTSGGGRTDTQYF.

This clonotype was picked up many times. The rearrangement joins TRBV5-1 to TRBJ1-1; D possibly corresponds to TRBD1 (5 bases). From germline, CDR1 is SGHRS and CDR2 YFSETQ. V lost 3 bases and J lost 4, with 16 bases in between. The CDR3 covers 15 residues. The CDR3, as DNA: TGCGCCAGCAGCTACCGTGGGGGGTTCAGCACTGAAGCTTTCTTT. Translated: CASSYRGGFSTEAFF. The whole variable domain, remainder taken from reference TRBV5-1 and TRBJ1-1, is KAGVTQTPRYLIKTRGQQVTLSCSPISGHRSVSWYQQTPGQGLQFLFEYFSETQRNKGNFPGRFSGRQFSNSRSEMNVSTLELGDSALYLCASSYRGGFSTEAFFGQGTRLTVV.

This clonotype was picked up many times. The chain recombines TRBV6-2 or TRBV6-3 with TRBJ1-5; the D gene is possibly TRBD1 (5 bases). The CDR3 has 15 amino acids. Trimming shortened V by 7 bases and J by 3 bases, and 16 bases separated the two germline ends. CDR1 and CDR2 from the germline V gene are MNHEY and SVGEGT. The CDR3 DNA reads TGTGCCAGCAAAGGTTGGGGCCACGACAATCAGCCCCAGCATTTT. Translating gives CASKGWGHDNQPQHF.

The genes are TRBV29-1 and TRBJ2-5; 9 bases agree with TRBD2. The CDR3 runs to 12 residues. CDR1 and CDR2 from the germline V gene are SQVTM and ANQGSEA. Trimming removed 4 bases from V and 5 bases from J; junction bases left unmatched: 2. The CDR3 spells CSVGRGGETQYF. Here the CDR3 DNA reads TGCAGCGTTGGGCGGGGGGGGGAGACCCAGTACTTC. The whole variable domain, filled in from reference TRBV29-1 and TRBJ2-5, reads SAVISQKPSRDICQRGTSLTIQCQVDSQVTMMFWYRQQPGQSLTLIATANQGSEATYESGFVIDKFPISRPNLTFSTLTVSNMSPEDSSIYLCSVGRGGETQYFGPGTRLLVL.

This clonotype has a count of ten or more. This chain uses TRBV5-8 with TRBJ2-5; D may be TRBD1 or TRBD2 (7 bases each). The CDR3 totals 15 residues. Trimming took 4 bases from V and 5 from J, leaving 18 bases between them. Germline lookup yields CDR1 SGHTS and CDR2 YDEGEE. CDR3 residues: CASSPLGQGGETQYF. CDR3 in DNA: TGTGCCAGCAGCCCCCTGGGGCAGGGGGGGGAGACCCAGTACTTC.

In its sample, this clonotype was seen a few times. The J gene is TRBJ2-6, the V gene TRBV7-2; D is unclear. The germline gives CDR1 SGHTA, CDR2 FQGNSA. CDR3 length equals 11 residues. The CDR3 nucleotides are TGTGTGTCCGGCGGGGCCAACGTCCTGACTTTC. Translated, it gives CVSGGANVLTF.

There are many counts of this clonotype. This chain's CDR3 is CASSPGSGYTF. As DNA, the CDR3 is TGCGCCAGTTCACCAGGCAGTGGCTACACCTTC. The genes are TRBV5-1 and TRBJ1-2; D remains ambiguous. The germline V gene encodes CDR1 SGHRS and CDR2 YFSETQ. The CDR3 contains 11 residues. V was pared by 8 bases and J by 7 bases, with 12 bases between. Full variable domain (missing parts from reference TRBV5-1 and TRBJ1-2): KAGVTQTPRYLIKTRGQQVTLSCSPISGHRSVSWYQQTPGQGLQFLFEYFSETQRNKGNFPGRFSGRQFSNSRSEMNVSTLELGDSALYLCASSPGSGYTFGSGTRLTVV.

This clonotype showed up just a few times. V is TRBV6-5 and J is TRBJ1-2; D call uncertain. The CDR3 has 10 residues. V shed 10 bases and J shed 7 bases, with 10 bases lying between them. The germline gives CDR1 MNHEY, CDR2 SVGAGI. DNA of the CDR3: TGTGCCACCTTCGGAGTTGGCTACACCTTC. Residues: CATFGVGYTF.

This clonotype was seen more than once but under ten times. The chain employs TRBV5-1 and TRBJ2-5, with 11 positions matching TRBD2. The germline gives CDR1 SGHRS, CDR2 YFSETQ. With 3 bases clipped from V and 5 bases from J, the junction kept 6 bases outside the gene matches. This CDR3 contains 15 residues. CDR3 nucleotide sequence: TGCGCCAGCAGCTCCCAGTGGACTAGCGGGGAGACCCAGTACTTC. Protein sequence: CASSSQWTSGETQYF. Full variable domain (remainder filled in from reference TRBV5-1 and TRBJ2-5): KAGVTQTPRYLIKTRGQQVTLSCSPISGHRSVSWYQQTPGQGLQFLFEYFSETQRNKGNFPGRFSGRQFSNSRSEMNVSTLELGDSALYLCASSSQWTSGETQYFGPGTRLLVL.

This clonotype has only a few counts. This CDR3 reads CASSLDRGPVAFF. The DNA of the CDR3 is TGCGCCAGCAGCCTGGACAGGGGGCCTGTGGCTTTCTTT. The V call is TRBV4-3, the J call TRBJ1-1; TRBD1 agrees at 11 bases. V gave up 4 bases and J gave up 11 bases; unmatched junction bases: 6. Germline-derived CDR1 and CDR2 are LGHNA and YSLEER. The CDR3 consists of 13 residues.

In nucleotides, the CDR3 is TGTGCCAGTAGTCTCTCCCTCGGGGTCTACCACGAGCAGTACGTC. Translation: CASSLSLGVYHEQYV. J is TRBJ2-7 and V is TRBV19; D might be TRBD2 (5 bases). Trimming removed 5 bases at V and 5 bases at J, with 19 bases between. The CDR3 consists of 15 residues. Per the germline V gene, CDR1 is LNHDA and CDR2 is SQIVND (reference sequence).

This clonotype turned up a few times. V and J are TRBV11-2 and TRBJ2-1; D perhaps matches TRBD1 (5 bases). Germline CDR1 reads SGHAT; CDR2 reads FQNNGV. The CDR3 is made up of 12 amino acids. V gave up 5 bases and J gave up 9 bases, with 11 bases separating them. CDR3 nucleotides: TGTGCCAGCAGCGTGTCAGGGATTGAGCAGTTCTTC. Translating gives CASSVSGIEQFF.